This T cell receptor beta chain is from a study of blood T cell repertoires in COVID-19. Study overall: PBMCs, B-cell-depleted T cells, or T cells provided the cDNA or gDNA that made up the material.

From germline, CDR1 is SGHDN and CDR2 FVKESK. The V gene lost 3 bases and the J gene lost 6 bases, with 12 bases spanning the gap. This CDR3 contains 13 residues. In the authors' workflow: Cell counts per sample came from amplifying reference gene primers. TCRdb keeps only in-frame clones here, not all; method: immunoSEQ multiplex PCR. D and trimming were read from the DNA, whereas the V and J calls and clone size are those reported in that table. Of about 190,000 clones in the sample, about 89% were seen once. This sequence was found in a man between 35 and 55 years old with acute or convalescent COVID-19. The chain has TRBV14 and TRBJ2-7; TRBD1 is a possible D gene (5 bases). The sequenced sample was peripheral blood. CDR3 nucleotide sequence: TGTGCCAGCAGCCATGACAGAGGCGGCGAGCAGTACTTC. It is translated as CASSHDRGGEQYF.